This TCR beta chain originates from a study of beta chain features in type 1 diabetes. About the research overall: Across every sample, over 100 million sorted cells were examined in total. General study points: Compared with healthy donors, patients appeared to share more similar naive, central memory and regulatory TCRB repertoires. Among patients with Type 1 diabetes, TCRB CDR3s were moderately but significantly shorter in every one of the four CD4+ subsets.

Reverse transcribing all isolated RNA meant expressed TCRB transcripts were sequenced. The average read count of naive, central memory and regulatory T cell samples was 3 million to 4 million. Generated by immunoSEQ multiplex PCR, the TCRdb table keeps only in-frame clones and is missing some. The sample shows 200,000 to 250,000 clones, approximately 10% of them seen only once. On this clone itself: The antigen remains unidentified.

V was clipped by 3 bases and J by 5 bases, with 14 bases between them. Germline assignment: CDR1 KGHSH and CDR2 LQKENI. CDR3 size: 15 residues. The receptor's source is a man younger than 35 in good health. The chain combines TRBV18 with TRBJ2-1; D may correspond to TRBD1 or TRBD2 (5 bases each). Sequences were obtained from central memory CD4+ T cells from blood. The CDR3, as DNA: TGTGCCAGCTCACCCCGAGGGGCTATGAACAATGAGCAGTTCTTC. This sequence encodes CASSPRGAMNNEQFF.